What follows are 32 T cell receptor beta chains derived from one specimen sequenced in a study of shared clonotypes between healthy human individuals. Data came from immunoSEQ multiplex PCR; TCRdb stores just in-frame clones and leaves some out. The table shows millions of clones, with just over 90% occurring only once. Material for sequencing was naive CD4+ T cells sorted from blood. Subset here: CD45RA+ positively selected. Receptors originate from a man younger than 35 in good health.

This CDR3 reads CASSYQGNTIYF. As DNA, the CDR3 is TGTGCCAGCAGTTACCAGGGAAACACCATATATTTT. The chain is built from TRBV6-6 and TRBJ1-3; D call uncertain. V was cut by 2 bases and J by 4 bases, with 3 bases left in between. Looked up from germline, CDR1 is MNHNY and CDR2 is SVGAGI (reference sequence). The CDR3 extends over 12 amino acids.

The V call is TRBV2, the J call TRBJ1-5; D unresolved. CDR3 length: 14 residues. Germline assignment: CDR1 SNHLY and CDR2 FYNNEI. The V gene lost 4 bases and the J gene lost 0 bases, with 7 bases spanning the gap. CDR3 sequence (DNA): TGTGCCAGCAGTGGCGCGTATAGCAATCAGCCCCAGCATTTT. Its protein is CASSGAYSNQPQHF.

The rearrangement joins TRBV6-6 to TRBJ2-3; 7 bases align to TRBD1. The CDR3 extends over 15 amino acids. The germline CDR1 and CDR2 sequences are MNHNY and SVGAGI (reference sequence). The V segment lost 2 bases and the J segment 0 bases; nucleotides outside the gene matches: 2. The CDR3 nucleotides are TGTGCCAGCAGTTACGGACAGGATAGCACAGATACGCAGTATTTT. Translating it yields CASSYGQDSTDTQYF.

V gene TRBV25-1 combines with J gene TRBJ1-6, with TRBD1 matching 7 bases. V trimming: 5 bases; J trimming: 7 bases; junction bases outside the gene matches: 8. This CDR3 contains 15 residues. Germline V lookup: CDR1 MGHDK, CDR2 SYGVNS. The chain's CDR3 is CASSNPDRPNSPLHF. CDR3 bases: TGTGCCAGCAGTAACCCGGACAGGCCAAATTCACCCCTCCACTTT.

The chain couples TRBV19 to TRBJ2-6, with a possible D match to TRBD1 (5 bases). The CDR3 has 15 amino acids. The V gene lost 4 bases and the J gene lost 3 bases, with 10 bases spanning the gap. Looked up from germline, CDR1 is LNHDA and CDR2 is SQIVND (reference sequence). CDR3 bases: TGTGCCAGTAGTAACCCCCAGGGTGGGGCCAACGTCCTGACTTTC. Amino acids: CASSNPQGGANVLTF. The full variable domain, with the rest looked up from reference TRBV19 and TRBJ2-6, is DGGITQSPKYLFRKEGQNVTLSCEQNLNHDAMYWYRQDPGQGLRLIYYSQIVNDFQKGDIAEGYSVSREKKESFPLTVTSAQKNPTAFYLCASSNPQGGANVLTFGAGSRLTVL.

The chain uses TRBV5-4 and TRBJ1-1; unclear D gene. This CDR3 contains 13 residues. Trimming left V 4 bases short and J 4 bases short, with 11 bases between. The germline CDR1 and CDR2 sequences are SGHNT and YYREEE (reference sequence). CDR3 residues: CASSPPHSTEAFF. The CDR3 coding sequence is TGTGCCAGCAGCCCACCCCACAGCACTGAAGCTTTCTTT. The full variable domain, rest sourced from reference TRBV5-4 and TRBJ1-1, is ETGVTQSPTHLIKTRGQQVTLRCSSQSGHNTVSWYQQALGQGPQFIFQYYREEENGRGNFPPRFSGLQFPNYSSELNVNALELDDSALYLCASSPPHSTEAFFGQGTRLTVV.

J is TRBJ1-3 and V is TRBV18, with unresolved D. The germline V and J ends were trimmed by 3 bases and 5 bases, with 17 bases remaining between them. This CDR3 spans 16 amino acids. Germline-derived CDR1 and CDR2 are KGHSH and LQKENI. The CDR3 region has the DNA TGTGCCAGCTCACCCATTGGCACGGATGTCCGAAACACCATATATTTT. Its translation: CASSPIGTDVRNTIYF.

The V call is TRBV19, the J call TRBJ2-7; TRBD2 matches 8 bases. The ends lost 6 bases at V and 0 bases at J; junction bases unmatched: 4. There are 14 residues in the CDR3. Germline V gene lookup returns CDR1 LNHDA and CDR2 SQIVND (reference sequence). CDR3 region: CASSPSGYSYEQYF. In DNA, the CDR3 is TGTGCCAGTAGCCCTAGCGGGTACTCCTACGAGCAGTACTTC.

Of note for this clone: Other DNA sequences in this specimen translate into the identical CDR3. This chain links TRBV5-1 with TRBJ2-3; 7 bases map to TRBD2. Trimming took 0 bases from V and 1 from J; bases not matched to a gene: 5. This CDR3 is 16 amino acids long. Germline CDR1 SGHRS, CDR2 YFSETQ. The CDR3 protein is CASSLAGGAGTDTQYF. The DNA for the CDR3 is TGCGCCAGCAGCTTGGCGGGAGGAGCGGGCACAGATACGCAGTATTTT.

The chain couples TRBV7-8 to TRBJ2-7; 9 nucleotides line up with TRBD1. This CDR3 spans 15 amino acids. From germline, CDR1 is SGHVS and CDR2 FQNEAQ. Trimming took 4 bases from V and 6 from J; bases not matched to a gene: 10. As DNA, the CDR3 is TGTGCCAGCAGCTACGAAGGGACAGGGCCGGGCGAGCAGTACTTC. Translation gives CASSYEGTGPGEQYF.

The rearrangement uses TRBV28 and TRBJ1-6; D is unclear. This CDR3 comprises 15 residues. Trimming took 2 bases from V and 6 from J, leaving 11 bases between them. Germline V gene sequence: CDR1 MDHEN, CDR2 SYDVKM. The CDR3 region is CASSLNVVGNSPLHF. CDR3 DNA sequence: TGTGCCAGCAGTTTAAATGTCGTCGGTAATTCACCCCTCCACTTT.

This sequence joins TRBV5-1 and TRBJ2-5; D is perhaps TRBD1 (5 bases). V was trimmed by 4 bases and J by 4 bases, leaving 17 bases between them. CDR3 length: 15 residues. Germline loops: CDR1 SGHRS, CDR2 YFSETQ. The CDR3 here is CASSLRSSRGETQYF. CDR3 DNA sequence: TGCGCCAGCAGCCTAAGGAGTAGTAGGGGAGAGACCCAGTACTTC.

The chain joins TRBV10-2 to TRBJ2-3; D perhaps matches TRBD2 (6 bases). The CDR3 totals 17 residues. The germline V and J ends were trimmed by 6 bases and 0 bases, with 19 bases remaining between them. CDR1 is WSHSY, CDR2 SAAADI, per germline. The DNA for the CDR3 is TGCGCCAGCAGAGAAGGTAGCGGTTTGACTAGCACAGATACGCAGTATTTT. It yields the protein CASREGSGLTSTDTQYF.

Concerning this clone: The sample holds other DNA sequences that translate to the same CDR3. In DNA form, the CDR3 reads TGTGCCATCAGCCAGGGGAACACCGGGGAGCTGTTTTTT. As protein: CAISQGNTGELFF. The chain joins TRBV10-3 to TRBJ2-2; D is possibly TRBD1 (5 bases). V lost 6 bases to trimming and J lost 1 base, with 6 bases between them. Germline CDR1 is ENHRY and CDR2 is SYGVKD. This CDR3 has 13 amino acids.

CDR3 sequence reads: CASSYSFTADTQYF. CDR3 DNA sequence: TGTGCCAGCAGTTACTCGTTCACTGCAGATACGCAGTATTTT. The rearrangement uses TRBV6-5 and TRBJ2-3; D is unresolved. The CDR3 spans 14 residues. Trimming removed 0 bases from V and 4 bases from J, with 8 bases in between. Per the germline V gene, CDR1 is MNHEY and CDR2 is SVGAGI.

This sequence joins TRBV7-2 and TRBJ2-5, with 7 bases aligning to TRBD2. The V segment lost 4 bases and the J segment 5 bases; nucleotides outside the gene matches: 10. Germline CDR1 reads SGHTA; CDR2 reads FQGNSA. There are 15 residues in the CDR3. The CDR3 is CASSYTSDWGETQYF. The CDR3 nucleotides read TGTGCCAGCAGCTACACTAGCGACTGGGGGGAGACCCAGTACTTC.

The CDR3 is CASSTTVLAGITQYF. Written as DNA, the CDR3 is TGTGCCAGCTCTACCACCGTCCTAGCGGGAATTACGCAGTATTTT. The V and J genes are TRBV18 and TRBJ2-3, with 9 nucleotides matching TRBD2. The CDR3 loop spans 15 amino acids. The germline V gene has CDR1 KGHSH and CDR2 LQKENI. The ends lost 6 bases at V and 8 bases at J; junction bases unmatched: 12.

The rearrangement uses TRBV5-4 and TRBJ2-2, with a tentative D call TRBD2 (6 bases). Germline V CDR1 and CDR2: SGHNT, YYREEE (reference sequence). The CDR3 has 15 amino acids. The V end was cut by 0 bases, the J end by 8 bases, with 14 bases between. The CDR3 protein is CASSLVGTAVGELFF. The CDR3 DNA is TGTGCCAGCAGCTTGGTAGGGACTGCAGTAGGGGAGCTGTTTTTT.

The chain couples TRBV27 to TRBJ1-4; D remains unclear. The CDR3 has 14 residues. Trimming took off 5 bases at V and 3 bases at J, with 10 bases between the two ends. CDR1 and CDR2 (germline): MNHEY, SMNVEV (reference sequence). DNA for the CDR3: TGTGCCAGCAGTAATTGGGATGCTAATGAAAAACTGTTTTTT. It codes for CASSNWDANEKLFF.

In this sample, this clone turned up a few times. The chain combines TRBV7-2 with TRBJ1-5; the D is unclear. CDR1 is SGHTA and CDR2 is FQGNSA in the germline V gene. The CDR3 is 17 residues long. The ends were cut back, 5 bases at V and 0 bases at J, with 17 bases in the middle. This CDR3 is CASSLLLTVYSNQPQHF. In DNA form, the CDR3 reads TGTGCCAGCAGCCTGCTCCTTACAGTTTATAGCAATCAGCCCCAGCATTTT.

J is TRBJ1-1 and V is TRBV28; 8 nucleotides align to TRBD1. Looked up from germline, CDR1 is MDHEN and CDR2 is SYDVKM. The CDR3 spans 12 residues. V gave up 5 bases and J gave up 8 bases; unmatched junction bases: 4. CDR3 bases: TGTGCCAGCAGTCCATGGACAGGGGAAGCTTTCTTT. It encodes CASSPWTGEAFF. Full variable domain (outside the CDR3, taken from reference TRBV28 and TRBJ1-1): DVKVTQSSRYLVKRTGEKVFLECVQDMDHENMFWYRQDPGLGLRLIYFSYDVKMKEKGDIPEGYSVSREKKERFSLILESASTNQTSMYLCASSPWTGEAFFGQGTRLTVV.

The CDR3 DNA reads TGTGCCAGCAGCTTAGTGGGGGCAGGGGCGTACCAAGAGACCCAGTACTTC. It translates to CASSLVGAGAYQETQYF. The chain links TRBV7-6 to TRBJ2-5, with D possibly being TRBD1 (6 bases). V was shortened by 1 base and J by 0 bases, with 15 bases between the two germline ends. The CDR3 covers 17 residues. Germline CDR1 reads SGHVS; CDR2 reads FNYEAQ.

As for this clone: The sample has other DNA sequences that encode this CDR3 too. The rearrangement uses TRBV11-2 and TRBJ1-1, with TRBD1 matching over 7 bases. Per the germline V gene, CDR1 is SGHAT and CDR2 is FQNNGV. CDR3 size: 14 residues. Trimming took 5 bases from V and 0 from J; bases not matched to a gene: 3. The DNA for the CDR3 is TGTGCCAGCAGCCGGGGACAGATGAACACTGAAGCTTTCTTT. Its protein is CASSRGQMNTEAFF.

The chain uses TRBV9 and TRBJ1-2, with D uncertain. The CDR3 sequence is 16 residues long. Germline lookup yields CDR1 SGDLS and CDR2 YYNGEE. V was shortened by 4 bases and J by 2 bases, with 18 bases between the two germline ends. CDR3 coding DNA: TGTGCCAGCAGCCCCAGCGGCGGCACGCTAAACTATGGCTACACCTTC. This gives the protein CASSPSGGTLNYGYTF.

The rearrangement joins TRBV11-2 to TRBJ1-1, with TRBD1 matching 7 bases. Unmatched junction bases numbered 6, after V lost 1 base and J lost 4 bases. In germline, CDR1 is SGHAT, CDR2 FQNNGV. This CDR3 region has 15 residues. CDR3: CASSLGPGGSTEAFF. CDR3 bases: TGTGCCAGCAGCTTAGGCCCAGGGGGGAGCACTGAAGCTTTCTTT.

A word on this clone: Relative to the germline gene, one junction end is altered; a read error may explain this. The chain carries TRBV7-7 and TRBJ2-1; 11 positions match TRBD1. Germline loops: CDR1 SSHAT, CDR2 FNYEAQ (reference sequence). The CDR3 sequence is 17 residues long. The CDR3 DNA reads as TGTGCTAGCAGCTATGCCGCACCGGGACAGGGGGACAATGAGCAGTTCTTC. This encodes CASSYAAPGQGDNEQFF.

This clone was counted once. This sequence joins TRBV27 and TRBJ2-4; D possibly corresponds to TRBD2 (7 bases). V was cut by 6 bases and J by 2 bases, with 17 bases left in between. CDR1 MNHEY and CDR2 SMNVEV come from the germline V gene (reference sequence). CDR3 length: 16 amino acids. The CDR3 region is CASSLGGGVSKNIQYF. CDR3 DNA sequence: TGTGCCAGCAGCCTGGGGGGGGGCGTCTCCAAAAACATTCAGTACTTC.

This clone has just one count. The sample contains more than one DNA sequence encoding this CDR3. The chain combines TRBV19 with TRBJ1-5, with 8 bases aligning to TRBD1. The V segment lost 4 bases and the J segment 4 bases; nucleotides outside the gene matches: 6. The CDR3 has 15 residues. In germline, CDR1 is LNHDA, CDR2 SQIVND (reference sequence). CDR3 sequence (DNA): TGTGCCAGTAGTACTGGACAGGGTTCTAATCAGCCCCAGCATTTT. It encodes CASSTGQGSNQPQHF. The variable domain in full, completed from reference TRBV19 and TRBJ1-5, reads DGGITQSPKYLFRKEGQNVTLSCEQNLNHDAMYWYRQDPGQGLRLIYYSQIVNDFQKGDIAEGYSVSREKKESFPLTVTSAQKNPTAFYLCASSTGQGSNQPQHFGDGTRLSIL.

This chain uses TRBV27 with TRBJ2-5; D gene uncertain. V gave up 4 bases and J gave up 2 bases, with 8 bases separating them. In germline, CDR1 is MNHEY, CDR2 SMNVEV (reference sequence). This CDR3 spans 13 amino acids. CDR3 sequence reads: CASSSPNQETQYF. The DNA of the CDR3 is TGTGCCAGCAGTTCCCCTAATCAAGAGACCCAGTACTTC.

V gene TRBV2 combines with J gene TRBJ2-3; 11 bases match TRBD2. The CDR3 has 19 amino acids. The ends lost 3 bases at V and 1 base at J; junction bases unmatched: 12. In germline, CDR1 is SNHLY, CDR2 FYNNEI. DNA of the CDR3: TGTGCCAGCAGTGATCTCTTCTCCCTAGCGGGGGGCCGCACAGATACGCAGTATTTT. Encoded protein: CASSDLFSLAGGRTDTQYF.

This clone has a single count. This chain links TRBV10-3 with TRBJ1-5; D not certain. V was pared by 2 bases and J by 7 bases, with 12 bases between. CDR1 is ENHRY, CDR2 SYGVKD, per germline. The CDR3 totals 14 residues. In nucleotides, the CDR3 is TGTGCCATCAGTGAGGTAGGACCTTGGCAGCCCCAGCATTTT. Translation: CAISEVGPWQPQHF.

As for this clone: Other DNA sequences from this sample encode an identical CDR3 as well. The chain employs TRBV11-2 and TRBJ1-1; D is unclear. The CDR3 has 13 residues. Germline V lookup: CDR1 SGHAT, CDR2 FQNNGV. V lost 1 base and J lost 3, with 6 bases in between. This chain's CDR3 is CASSLGLDTEAFF. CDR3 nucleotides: TGTGCCAGCAGCTTAGGCTTGGACACTGAAGCTTTCTTT.